This TCR beta chain came from a study of memory CD4+ T cells and cytomegalovirus serostatus. Study context: Donors were healthy Belgian adults, several CMV seropositive and roughly 25 seronegative.

Sequenced by immunoSEQ multiplex PCR; TCRdb stores in-frame clones only, minus some. Here the sample spans 48,000 or so clones, about three quarters being singletons. The sort gate was single viable CD3+CD4+CD8-CD45RO+ cells for memory CD4+ T cells. V lost 4 bases to trimming and J lost 1 base; unmatched junction nucleotides: 7. This CDR3 region has 16 residues. CDR1 ENHRY and CDR2 SYGVKD come from the germline V gene. Sequencing used memory CD4+ T cells from blood. The TCR comes from an adult in good health and CMV-seronegative. The rearrangement uses TRBV10-3 and TRBJ2-5, with TRBD2 matching 9 bases. CDR3 residues: CAISAGSGGSQETQYF. Written as DNA, the CDR3 is TGTGCCATCAGTGCCGGAAGCGGGGGGTCCCAAGAGACCCAGTACTTC.